This TCR beta chain was documented in a study of blood T cell repertoires in COVID-19. Study at large: From T cells, B-cell-depleted T cells, or PBMCs came the material, which was cDNA or gDNA.

The V gene's germline CDR1 is MGHRA and CDR2 YSYEKL. V was shortened by 2 bases and J by 2 bases, with 13 bases between the two germline ends. The CDR3 loop spans 15 amino acids. Produced via immunoSEQ multiplex PCR; TCRdb's table is partial and in-frame only. The data hold some 300,000 clones, with roughly 86% observed a single time. Cohorts were assigned according to the clinical history that participants reported. Sequencing used PBMCs or T cells enriched from blood (not recorded which). The chain links TRBV4-1 to TRBJ2-7; D might be TRBD1 (6 bases). The receptor's source is a woman under 40 who had recovered from COVID-19. CDR3 amino acids: CASSQTGLGTYEQYF. CDR3 bases: TGCGCCAGCAGCCAAACAGGGCTGGGAACCTACGAGCAGTACTTC.